The source of this TCR beta chain is a study of T cells in localized non-small cell lung cancer. Study-level results: Sequencing covered just one tumor region, so heterogeneity cannot be ruled out. In adjacent lung, a median roughly 62 of the top 100 tumor clones were found.

Per germline, CDR1 MGHRA and CDR2 YSYEKL. This CDR3 has 15 amino acids. V lost 4 bases and J lost 1, with 11 bases in between. The data were produced by immunoSEQ multiplex PCR, yet TCRdb's version contains in-frame clones alone and is incomplete. The sample includes tens of thousands of clones, roughly nine tenths of them seen just once. A remark on this clone: What it binds is unknown.

The sequenced sample was peripheral blood, obtained before any cancer treatment. The receptor was derived from a female donor aged 60 or older with stage I lung adenocarcinoma. The chain carries TRBV4-1 and TRBJ2-1, with D unresolved. As DNA, the CDR3 is TGCGCCAGCAGCCCGGAGCATTGGTCCTACAATGAGCAGTTCTTC. Amino acid sequence: CASSPEHWSYNEQFF.